This entry lists 3 T cell receptor beta chains sequenced from one sample in a study of cytomegalovirus exposure and HLA in healthy donors. With 60 Vbeta and 13 Jbeta primers, the PCR was carried out. This table comes from immunoSEQ multiplex PCR, and its TCRdb copy is limited to in-frame clones, with some not included. The data hold some 120,000 clones, with over 60% observed a single time. The sample taken for sequencing was PBMCs. All receptors come from a human donor in good health.

The gene calls are TRBV9 and TRBJ2-2; D call uncertain. The germline CDR1 and CDR2 sequences are SGDLS and YYNGEE. The CDR3 contains 11 residues. Between the trimmed V and J ends, which lost 2 bases and 6 bases, there was a span of 2 bases. CDR3 in DNA: TGTGCCAGCAGCGTCGCCGGGGAGCTGTTTTTT. This encodes CASSVAGELFF.

This chain connects TRBV18 to TRBJ1-1, with D unclear. There are 15 residues in the CDR3. CDR1 is KGHSH, CDR2 LQKENI, per germline. Trimming took off 0 bases at V and 3 bases at J, with 11 bases between the two ends. The CDR3 sequence: CASSPPGSIYTEAFF. The DNA for the CDR3 is TGTGCCAGCTCACCACCCGGTTCGATTTACACTGAAGCTTTCTTT.

The chain couples TRBV7-8 to TRBJ1-3; TRBD1 might be the D (6 bases). Germline CDR1 SGHVS, CDR2 FQNEAQ. V dropped 1 base and J dropped 3 bases, with 10 bases sitting between them. The CDR3 loop spans 15 amino acids. DNA for the CDR3: TGTGCCAGCAGCTTAGTGGGGGCAAGTGGAAACACCATATATTTT. Its protein product is CASSLVGASGNTIYF.